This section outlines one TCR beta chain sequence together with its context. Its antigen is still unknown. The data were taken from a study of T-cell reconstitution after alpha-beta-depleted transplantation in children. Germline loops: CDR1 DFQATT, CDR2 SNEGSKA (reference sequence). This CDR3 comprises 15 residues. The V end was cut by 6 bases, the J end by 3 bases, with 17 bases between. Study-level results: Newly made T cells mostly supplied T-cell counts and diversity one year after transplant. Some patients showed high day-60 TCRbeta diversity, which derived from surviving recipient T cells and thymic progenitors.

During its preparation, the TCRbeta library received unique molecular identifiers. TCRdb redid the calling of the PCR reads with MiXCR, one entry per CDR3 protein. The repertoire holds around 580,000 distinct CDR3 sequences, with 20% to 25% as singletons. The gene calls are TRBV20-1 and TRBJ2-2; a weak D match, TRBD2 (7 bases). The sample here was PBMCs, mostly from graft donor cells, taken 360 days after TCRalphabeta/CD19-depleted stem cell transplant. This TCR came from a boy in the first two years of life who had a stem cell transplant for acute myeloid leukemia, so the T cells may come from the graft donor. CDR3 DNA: TGCAGTGCCAAAGGGGGGGCCTTGGACACCGGGGAGCTGTTTTTT. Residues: CSAKGGALDTGELFF.